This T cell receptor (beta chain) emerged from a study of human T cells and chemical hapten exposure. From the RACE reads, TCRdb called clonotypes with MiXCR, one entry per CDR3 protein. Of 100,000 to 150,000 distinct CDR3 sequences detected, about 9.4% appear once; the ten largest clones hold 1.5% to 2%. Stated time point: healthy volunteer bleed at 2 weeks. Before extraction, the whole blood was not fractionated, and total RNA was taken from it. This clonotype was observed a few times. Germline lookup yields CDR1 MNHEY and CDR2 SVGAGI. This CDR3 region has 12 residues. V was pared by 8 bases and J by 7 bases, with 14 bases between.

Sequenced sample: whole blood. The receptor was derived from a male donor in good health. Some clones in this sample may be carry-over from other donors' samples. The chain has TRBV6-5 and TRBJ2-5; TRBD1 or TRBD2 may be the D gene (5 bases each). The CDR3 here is CASEGNAGTQYF. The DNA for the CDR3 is TGTGCCAGCGAGGGGAACGCCGGGACCCAGTACTTC.